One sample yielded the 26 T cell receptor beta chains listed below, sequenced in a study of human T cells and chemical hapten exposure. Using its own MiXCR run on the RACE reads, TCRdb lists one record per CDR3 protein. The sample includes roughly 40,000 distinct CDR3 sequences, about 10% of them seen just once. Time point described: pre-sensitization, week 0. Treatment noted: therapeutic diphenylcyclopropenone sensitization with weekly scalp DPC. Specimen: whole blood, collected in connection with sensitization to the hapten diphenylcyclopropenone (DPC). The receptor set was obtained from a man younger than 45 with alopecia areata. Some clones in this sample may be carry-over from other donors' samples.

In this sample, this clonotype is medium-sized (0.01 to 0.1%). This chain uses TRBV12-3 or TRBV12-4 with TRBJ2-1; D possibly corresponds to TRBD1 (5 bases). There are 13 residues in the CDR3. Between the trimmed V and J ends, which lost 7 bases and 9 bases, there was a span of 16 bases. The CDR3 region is CASKERGYGEQFF. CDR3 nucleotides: TGTGCCAGCAAGGAAAGGGGCTACGGTGAGCAGTTCTTC.

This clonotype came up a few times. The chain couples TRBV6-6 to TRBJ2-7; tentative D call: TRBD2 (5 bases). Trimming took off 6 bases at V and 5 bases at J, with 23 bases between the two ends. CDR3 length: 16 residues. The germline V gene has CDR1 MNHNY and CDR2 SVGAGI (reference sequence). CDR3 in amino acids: CASSPRMVALEDEQYF. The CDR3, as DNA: TGTGCCAGCAGCCCCCGGATGGTAGCACTAGAGGACGAGCAGTACTTC.

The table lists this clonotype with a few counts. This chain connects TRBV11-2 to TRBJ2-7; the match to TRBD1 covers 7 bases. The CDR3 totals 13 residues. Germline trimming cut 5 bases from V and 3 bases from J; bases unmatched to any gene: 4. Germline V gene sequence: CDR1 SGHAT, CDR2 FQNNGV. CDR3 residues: CASSPGQLYEQYF. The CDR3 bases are TGTGCCAGCAGCCCGGGACAGCTCTACGAGCAGTACTTC.

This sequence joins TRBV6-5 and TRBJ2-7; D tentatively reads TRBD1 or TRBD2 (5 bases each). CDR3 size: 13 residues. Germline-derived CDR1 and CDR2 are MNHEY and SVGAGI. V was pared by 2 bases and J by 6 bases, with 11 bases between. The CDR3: CASSYGQGVEQYF. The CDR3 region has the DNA TGTGCCAGCAGTTACGGTCAGGGAGTCGAGCAGTACTTC.

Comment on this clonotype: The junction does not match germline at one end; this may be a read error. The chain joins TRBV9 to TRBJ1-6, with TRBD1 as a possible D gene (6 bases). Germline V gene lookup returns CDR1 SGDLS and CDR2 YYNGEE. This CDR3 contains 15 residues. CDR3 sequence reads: CASSVDPGETSPLPF. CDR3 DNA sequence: TGTGCCAGCAGCGTAGATCCAGGGGAGACTTCACCCCTCCCCTTT.

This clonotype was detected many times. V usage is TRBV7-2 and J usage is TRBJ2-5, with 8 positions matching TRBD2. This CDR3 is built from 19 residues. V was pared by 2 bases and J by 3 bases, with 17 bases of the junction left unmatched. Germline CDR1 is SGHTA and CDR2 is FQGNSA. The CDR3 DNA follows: TGTGCCAGCAGCTTACGAAACCGACTGAAGCGGGAGAAGGAAGAGACCCAGTACTTC. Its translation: CASSLRNRLKREKEETQYF.

CDR3 nucleotide sequence: TGTGCCAGCAGTGGGGACATCCAAGAGACCCAGTACTTC. This codes for CASSGDIQETQYF. The chain has TRBV2 and TRBJ2-5, with D possibly being TRBD1 (6 bases). This CDR3 comprises 13 residues. CDR1 is SNHLY, CDR2 FYNNEI, per germline. Trimming took off 4 bases at V and 1 base at J, with 7 bases between the two ends.

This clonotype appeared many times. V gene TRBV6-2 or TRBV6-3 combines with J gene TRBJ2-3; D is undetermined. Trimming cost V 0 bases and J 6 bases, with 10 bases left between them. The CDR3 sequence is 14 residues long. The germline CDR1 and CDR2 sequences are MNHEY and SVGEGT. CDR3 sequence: CASSYSTFQDTQYF. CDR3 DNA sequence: TGTGCCAGCAGTTACTCGACGTTCCAGGATACGCAGTATTTT.

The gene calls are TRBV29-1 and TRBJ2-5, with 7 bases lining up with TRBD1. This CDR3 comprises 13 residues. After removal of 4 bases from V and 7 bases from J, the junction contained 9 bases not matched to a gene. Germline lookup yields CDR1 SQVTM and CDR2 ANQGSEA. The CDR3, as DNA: TGCAGCGTTGCTTGGCAGGGGGATGGGACCCAGTACTTC. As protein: CSVAWQGDGTQYF.

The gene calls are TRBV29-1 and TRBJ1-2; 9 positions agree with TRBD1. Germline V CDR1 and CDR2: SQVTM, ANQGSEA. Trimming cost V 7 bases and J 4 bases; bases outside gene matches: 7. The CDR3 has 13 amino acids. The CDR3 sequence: CSAPSQGAYGYTF. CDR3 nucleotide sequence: TGCAGCGCCCCTTCACAGGGGGCCTATGGCTACACCTTC.

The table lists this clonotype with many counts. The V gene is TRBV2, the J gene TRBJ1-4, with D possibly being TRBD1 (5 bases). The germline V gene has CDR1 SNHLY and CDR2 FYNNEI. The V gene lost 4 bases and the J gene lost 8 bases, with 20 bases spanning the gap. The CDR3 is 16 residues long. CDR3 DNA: TGTGCCAGCAGTGGAGCCCTTTTGGGGGTCGGGGAAAAACTGTTTTTT. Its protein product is CASSGALLGVGEKLFF.

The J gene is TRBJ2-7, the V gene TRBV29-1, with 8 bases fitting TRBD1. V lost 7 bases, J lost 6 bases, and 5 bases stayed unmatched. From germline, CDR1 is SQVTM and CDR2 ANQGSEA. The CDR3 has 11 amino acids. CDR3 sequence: CSGRGLVEQYV. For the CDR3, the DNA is TGCAGCGGCAGGGGGCTGGTCGAGCAGTACGTC.

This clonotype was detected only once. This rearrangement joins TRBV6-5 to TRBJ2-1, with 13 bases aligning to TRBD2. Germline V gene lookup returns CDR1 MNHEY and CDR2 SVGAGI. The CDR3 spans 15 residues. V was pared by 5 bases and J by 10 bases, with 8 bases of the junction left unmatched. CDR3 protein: CASSASGTSGVEQFF. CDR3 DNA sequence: TGTGCCAGCAGTGCCTCCGGGACTAGCGGGGTCGAGCAGTTCTTC.

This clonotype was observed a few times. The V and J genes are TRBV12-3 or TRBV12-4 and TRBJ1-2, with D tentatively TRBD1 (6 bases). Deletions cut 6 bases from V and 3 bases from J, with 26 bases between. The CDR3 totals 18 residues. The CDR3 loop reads CASSLWGLTGRYDYGYTF. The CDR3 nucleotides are TGTGCCAGCAGCCTATGGGGCCTCACAGGGCGGTATGACTATGGCTACACCTTC.

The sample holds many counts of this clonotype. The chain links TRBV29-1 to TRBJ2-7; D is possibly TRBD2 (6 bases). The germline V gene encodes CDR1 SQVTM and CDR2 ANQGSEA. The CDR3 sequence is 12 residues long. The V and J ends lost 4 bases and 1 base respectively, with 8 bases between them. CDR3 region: CSVGRGSYEQYF. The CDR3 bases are TGCAGCGTTGGCCGGGGGTCCTACGAGCAGTACTTC.

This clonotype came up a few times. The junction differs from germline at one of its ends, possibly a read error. The CDR3 bases are TGTGCCAGCAGCGCTTTAGAGGGGGGCACGGATACGCAGTATTTT. Residues: CASSALEGGTDTQYF. The chain has TRBV9 and TRBJ2-3; D possibly matches TRBD1 or TRBD2 (6 bases each). CDR1 SGDLS and CDR2 YYNGEE come from the germline V gene. The CDR3 has 15 residues.

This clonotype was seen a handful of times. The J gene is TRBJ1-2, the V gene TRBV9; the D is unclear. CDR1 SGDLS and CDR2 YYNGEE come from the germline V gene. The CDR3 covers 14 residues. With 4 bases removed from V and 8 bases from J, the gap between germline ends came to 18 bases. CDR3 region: CASSSLDVGAGYTF. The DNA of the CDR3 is TGTGCCAGCAGCTCCCTGGACGTGGGAGCCGGCTACACCTTC. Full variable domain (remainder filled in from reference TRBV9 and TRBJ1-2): DSGVTQTPKHLITATGQRVTLRCSPRSGDLSVYWYQQSLDQGLQFLIQYYNGEERAKGNILERFSAQQFPDLHSELNLSSLELGDSALYFCASSSLDVGAGYTFGSGTRLTVV.

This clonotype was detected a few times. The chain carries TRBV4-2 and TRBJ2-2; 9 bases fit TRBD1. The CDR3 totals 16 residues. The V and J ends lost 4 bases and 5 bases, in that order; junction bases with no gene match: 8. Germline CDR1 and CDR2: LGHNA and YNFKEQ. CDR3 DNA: TGTGCCAGCAGCCTACCCGGGACAGGGATTACCGGGGAGCTGTTTTTT. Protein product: CASSLPGTGITGELFF.

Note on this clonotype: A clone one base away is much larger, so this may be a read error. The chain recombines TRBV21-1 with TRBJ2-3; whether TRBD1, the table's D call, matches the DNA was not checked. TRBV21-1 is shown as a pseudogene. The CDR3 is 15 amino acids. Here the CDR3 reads CACSKERASTDTQYF. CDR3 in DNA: TGTGCCTGCAGCAAAGAACGGGCGAGCACAGATACGCAGTATTTT.

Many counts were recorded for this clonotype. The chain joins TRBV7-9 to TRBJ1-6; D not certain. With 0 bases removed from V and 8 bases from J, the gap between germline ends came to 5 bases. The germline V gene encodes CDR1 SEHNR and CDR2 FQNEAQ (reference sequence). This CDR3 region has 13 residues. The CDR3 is CASSLAWDSPLHF. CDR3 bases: TGTGCCAGCAGCTTAGCGTGGGATTCACCCCTCCACTTT.

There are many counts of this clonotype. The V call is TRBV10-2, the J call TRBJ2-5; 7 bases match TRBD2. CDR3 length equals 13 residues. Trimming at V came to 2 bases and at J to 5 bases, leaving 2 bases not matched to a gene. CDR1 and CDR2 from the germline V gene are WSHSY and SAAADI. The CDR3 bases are TGCGCCAGCAGTGAGGTCGGGGGGGAGACCCAGTACTTC. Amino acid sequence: CASSEVGGETQYF.

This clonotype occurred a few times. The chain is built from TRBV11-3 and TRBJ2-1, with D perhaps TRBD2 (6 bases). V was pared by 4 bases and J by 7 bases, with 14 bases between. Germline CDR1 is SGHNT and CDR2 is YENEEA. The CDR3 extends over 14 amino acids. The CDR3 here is CASSSRTTGNEQFF. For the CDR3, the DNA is TGTGCCAGCAGCTCGAGGACTACGGGGAATGAGCAGTTCTTC.

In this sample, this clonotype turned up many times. The CDR3 is CASSPGGRGTGELFF. In DNA form, the CDR3 reads TGTGCCAGCAGCCCAGGGGGACGGGGCACCGGGGAGCTGTTTTTT. The genes are TRBV11-3 and TRBJ2-2; 7 bases fit TRBD1. Looked up from germline, CDR1 is SGHNT and CDR2 is YENEEA. Germline trimming cut 5 bases from V and 4 bases from J; bases unmatched to any gene: 7. The CDR3 loop spans 15 amino acids.

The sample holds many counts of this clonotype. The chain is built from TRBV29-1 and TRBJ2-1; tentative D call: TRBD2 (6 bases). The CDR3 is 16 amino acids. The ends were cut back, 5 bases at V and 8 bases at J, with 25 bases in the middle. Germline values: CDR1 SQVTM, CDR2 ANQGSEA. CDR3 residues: CSVRGGVDPEVYEQFF. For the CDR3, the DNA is TGCAGCGTTCGAGGAGGGGTCGACCCAGAGGTTTATGAGCAGTTCTTC.

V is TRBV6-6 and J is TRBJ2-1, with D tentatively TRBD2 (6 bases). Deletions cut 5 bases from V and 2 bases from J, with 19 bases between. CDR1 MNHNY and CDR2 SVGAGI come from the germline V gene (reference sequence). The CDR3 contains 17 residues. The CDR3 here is CASSVYGGFTTYNEQFF. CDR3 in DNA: TGTGCCAGCAGTGTTTATGGGGGGTTTACGACCTACAATGAGCAGTTCTTC.

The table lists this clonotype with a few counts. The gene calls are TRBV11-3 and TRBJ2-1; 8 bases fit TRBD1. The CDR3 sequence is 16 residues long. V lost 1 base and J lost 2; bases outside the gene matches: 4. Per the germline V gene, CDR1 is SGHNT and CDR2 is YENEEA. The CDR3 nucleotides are TGTGCCAGCAGCTTAGCGGGACAGGTAACCTACAATGAGCAGTTCTTC. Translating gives CASSLAGQVTYNEQFF.